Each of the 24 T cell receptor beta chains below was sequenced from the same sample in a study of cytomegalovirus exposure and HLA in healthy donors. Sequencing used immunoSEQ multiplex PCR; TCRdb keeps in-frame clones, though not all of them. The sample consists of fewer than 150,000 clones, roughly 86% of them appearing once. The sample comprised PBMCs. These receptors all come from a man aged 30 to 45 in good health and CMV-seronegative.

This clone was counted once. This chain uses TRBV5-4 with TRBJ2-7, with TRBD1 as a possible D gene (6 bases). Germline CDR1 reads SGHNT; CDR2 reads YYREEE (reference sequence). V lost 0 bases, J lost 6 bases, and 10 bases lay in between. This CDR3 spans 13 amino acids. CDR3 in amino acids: CASSLAGQLEQYF. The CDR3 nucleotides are TGTGCCAGCAGCTTGGCCGGACAGCTCGAGCAGTACTTC.

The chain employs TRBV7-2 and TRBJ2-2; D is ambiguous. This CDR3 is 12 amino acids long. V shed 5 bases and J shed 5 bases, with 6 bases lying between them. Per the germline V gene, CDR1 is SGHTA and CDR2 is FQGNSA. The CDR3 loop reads CASSRSTGELFF. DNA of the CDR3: TGTGCCAGCAGCCGTAGTACCGGGGAGCTGTTTTTT.

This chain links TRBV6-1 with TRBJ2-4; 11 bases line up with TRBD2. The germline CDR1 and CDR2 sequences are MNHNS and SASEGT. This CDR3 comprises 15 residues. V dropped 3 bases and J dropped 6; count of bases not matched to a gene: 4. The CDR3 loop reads CASSDVTSGRNIQYF. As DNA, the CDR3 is TGTGCCAGCAGTGATGTTACTAGCGGGAGAAACATTCAGTACTTC.

The CDR3 region is CASSCRWTEAFF. CDR3 DNA sequence: TGTGCCAGCAGCTGCAGGTGGACTGAAGCTTTCTTT. The chain recombines TRBV12-1 with TRBJ1-1; the table's D call of TRBD1 was not tested on the DNA. TRBV12-1 is deemed a pseudogene. The CDR3 is 12 residues long.

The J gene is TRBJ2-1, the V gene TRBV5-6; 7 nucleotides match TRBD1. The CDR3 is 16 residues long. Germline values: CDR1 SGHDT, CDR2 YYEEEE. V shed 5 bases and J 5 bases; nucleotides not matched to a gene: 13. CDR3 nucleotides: TGTGCCAGCAGGACCAACTGGGGACAGACTAACAATGAGCAGTTCTTC. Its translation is CASRTNWGQTNNEQFF.

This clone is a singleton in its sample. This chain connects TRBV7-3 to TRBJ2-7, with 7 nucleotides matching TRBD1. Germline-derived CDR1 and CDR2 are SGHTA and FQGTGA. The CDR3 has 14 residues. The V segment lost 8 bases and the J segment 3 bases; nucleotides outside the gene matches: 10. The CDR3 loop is CASQESAGGYEQYF. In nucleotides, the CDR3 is TGTGCCAGCCAAGAATCGGCAGGGGGCTACGAGCAGTACTTC.

For the CDR3, the DNA is TGTGCCAGCAGCCTAAGCTCATCCGGGGGATTTGGGGGCTACACCTTC. It is translated as CASSLSSSGGFGGYTF. The J gene is TRBJ1-2, the V gene TRBV7-9; D perhaps matches TRBD1 (5 bases). V dropped 5 bases and J dropped 8 bases, with 24 bases sitting between them. This CDR3 comprises 16 residues. CDR1 and CDR2 (germline): SEHNR, FQNEAQ (reference sequence).

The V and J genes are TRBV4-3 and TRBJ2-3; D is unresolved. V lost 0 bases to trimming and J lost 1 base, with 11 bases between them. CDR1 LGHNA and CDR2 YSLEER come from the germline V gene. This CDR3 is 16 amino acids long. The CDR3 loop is CASSQEGRMGTDTQYF. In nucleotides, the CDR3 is TGCGCCAGCAGCCAAGAGGGCAGGATGGGCACAGATACGCAGTATTTT.

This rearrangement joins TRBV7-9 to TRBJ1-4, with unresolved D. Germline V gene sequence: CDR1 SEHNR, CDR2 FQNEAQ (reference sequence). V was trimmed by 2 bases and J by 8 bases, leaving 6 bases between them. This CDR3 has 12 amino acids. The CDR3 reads CASSLWREKLFF. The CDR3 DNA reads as TGTGCCAGCAGCTTATGGAGGGAAAAACTGTTTTTT.

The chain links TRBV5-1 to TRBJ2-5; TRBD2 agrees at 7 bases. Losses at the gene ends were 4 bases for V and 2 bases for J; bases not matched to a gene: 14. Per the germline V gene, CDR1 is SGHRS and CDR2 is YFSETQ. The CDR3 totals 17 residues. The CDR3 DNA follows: TGCGCCAGCAGCCCCTACCGGGGCGGGAGCTCGCAAGAGACCCAGTACTTC. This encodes CASSPYRGGSSQETQYF. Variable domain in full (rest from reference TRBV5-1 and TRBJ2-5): KAGVTQTPRYLIKTRGQQVTLSCSPISGHRSVSWYQQTPGQGLQFLFEYFSETQRNKGNFPGRFSGRQFSNSRSEMNVSTLELGDSALYLCASSPYRGGSSQETQYFGPGTRLLVL.

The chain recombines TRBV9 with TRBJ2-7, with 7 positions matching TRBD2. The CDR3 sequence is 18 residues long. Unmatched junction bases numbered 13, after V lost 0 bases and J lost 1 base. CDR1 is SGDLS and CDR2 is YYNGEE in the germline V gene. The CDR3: CASSVARSGYGRSYEQYF. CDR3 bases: TGTGCCAGCAGCGTAGCTAGGTCGGGGTACGGGAGGTCCTACGAGCAGTACTTC. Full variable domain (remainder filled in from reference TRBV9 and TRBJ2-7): DSGVTQTPKHLITATGQRVTLRCSPRSGDLSVYWYQQSLDQGLQFLIQYYNGEERAKGNILERFSAQQFPDLHSELNLSSLELGDSALYFCASSVARSGYGRSYEQYFGPGTRLTVT.

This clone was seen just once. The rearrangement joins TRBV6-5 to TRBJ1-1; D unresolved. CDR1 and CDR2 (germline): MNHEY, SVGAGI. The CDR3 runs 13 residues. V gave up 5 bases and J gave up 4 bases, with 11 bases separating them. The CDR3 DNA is TGTGCCAGCAGTGCTAGGCCCGGCACTGAAGCTTTCTTT. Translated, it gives CASSARPGTEAFF.

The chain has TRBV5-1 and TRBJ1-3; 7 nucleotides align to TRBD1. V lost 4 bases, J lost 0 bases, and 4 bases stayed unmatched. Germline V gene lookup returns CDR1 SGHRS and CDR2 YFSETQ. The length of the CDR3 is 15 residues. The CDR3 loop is CASSPTGDSGNTIYF. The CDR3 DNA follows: TGCGCCAGCAGCCCCACAGGGGACTCTGGAAACACCATATATTTT. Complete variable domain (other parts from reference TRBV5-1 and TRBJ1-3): KAGVTQTPRYLIKTRGQQVTLSCSPISGHRSVSWYQQTPGQGLQFLFEYFSETQRNKGNFPGRFSGRQFSNSRSEMNVSTLELGDSALYLCASSPTGDSGNTIYFGEGSWLTVV.

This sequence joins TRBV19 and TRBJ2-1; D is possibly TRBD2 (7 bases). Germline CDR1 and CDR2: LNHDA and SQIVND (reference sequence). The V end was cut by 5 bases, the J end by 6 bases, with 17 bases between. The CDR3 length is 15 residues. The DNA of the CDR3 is TGTGCCAGTAGTGCGGAAGGGGGGGCTTTCAATGAGCAGTTCTTC. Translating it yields CASSAEGGAFNEQFF. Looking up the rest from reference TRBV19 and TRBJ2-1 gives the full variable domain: DGGITQSPKYLFRKEGQNVTLSCEQNLNHDAMYWYRQDPGQGLRLIYYSQIVNDFQKGDIAEGYSVSREKKESFPLTVTSAQKNPTAFYLCASSAEGGAFNEQFFGPGTRLTVL.

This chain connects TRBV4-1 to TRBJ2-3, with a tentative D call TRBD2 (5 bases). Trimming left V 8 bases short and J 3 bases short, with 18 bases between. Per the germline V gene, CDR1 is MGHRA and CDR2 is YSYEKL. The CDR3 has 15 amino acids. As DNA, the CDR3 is TGCGCCAGCCGTTACCTGTCCGAGGGAACAGATACGCAGTATTTT. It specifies CASRYLSEGTDTQYF.

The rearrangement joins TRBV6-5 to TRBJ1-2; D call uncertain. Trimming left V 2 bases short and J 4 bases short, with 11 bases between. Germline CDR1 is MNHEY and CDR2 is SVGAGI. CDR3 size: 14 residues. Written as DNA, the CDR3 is TGTGCCAGCAGTTACCTTGGCGAGGGCTATGGCTACACCTTC. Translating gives CASSYLGEGYGYTF.

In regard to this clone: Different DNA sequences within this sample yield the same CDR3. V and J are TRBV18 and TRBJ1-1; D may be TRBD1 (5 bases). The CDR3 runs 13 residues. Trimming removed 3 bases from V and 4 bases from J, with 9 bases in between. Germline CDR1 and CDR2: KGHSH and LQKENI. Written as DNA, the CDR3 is TGTGCCAGCTCACCTCAGGGTGTCACTGAAGCTTTCTTT. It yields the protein CASSPQGVTEAFF.

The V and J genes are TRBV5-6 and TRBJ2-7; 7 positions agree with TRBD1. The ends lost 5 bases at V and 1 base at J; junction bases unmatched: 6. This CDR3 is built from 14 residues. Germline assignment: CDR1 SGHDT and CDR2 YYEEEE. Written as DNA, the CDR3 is TGTGCCAGCAGTACCGGGACAGAGTCCTACGAGCAGTACTTC. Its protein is CASSTGTESYEQYF.

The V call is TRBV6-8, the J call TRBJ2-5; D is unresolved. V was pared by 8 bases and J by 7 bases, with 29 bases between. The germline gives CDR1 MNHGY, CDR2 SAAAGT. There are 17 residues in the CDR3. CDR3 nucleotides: TGTGCCAGCGAGCTCCCATGTAGAGGCTGTTCGGTTGGGACCCAGTACTTC. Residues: CASELPCRGCSVGTQYF.

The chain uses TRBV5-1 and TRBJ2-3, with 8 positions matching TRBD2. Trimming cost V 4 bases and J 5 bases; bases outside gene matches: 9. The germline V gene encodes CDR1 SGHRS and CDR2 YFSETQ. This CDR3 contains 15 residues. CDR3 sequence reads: CASSGGLVGVDTQYF. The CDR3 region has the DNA TGCGCCAGCAGCGGGGGACTAGTCGGAGTAGATACGCAGTATTTT.

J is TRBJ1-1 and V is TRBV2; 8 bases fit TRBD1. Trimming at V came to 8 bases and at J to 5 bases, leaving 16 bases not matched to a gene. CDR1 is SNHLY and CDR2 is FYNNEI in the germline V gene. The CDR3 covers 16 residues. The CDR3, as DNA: TGTGCCAGCGATCGGCGGCTCGGACAGGGAGGGACTGAAGCTTTCTTT. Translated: CASDRRLGQGGTEAFF.

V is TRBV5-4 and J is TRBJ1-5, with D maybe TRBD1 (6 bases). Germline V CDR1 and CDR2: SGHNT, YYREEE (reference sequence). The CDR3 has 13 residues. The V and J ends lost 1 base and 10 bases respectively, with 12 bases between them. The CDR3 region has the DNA TGTGCCAGCAGCTTGAGTGGGGGCAAACCCCAGCATTTT. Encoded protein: CASSLSGGKPQHF.

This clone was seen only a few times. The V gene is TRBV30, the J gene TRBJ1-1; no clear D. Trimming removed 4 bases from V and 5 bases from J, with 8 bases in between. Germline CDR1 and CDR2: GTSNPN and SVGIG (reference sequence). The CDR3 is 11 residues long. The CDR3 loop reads CAWTQETEAFF. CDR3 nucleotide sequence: TGTGCCTGGACCCAGGAAACTGAAGCTTTCTTT. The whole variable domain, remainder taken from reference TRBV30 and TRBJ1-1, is SQTIHQWPATLVQPVGSPLSLECTVEGTSNPNLYWYRQAAGRGLQLLFYSVGIGQISSEVPQNLSASRPQDRQFILSSKKLLLSDSGFYLCAWTQETEAFFGQGTRLTVV.

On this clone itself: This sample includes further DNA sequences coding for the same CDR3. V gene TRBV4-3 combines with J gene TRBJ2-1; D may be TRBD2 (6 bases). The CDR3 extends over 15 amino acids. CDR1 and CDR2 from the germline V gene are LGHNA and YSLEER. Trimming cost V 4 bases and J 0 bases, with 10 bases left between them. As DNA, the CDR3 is TGCGCCAGCAGCCCGGAGGGTAGCTCCTACAATGAGCAGTTCTTC. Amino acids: CASSPEGSSYNEQFF.